This T cell receptor (beta chain) is drawn from a study of T cells in Graves' hyperthyroidism and ophthalmopathy. Study context: Pretreatment peripheral blood was obtained at initial diagnosis.

RNA transcripts were the template for amplifying TCR beta CDR3 regions. TCR CDR3 regions were first amplified by RT-PCR with HTBI primers. In TCRdb, the multiplex PCR reads were re-called with MiXCR into one record per CDR3 protein. The top ten hold 45% to 50% of the sample, which has 450,000 to 600,000 distinct CDR3 sequences, 15% to 20% seen once. This CDR3 spans 9 amino acids. Germline V gene sequence: CDR1 MRHNA, CDR2 SNTAGT. The V and J ends lost 11 bases and 5 bases respectively, with 4 bases between them. Uncontrolled infection, other autoimmune disease, pregnancy or lactation barred patients from enrollment. Diagnoses were established using clinical symptoms, serum thyroxine and TRAb, thyroid ultrasound and orbital computed tomography. From more than 9.5 ml of fresh peripheral blood, PBMCs were isolated.

The sequenced sample was blood. The chain has TRBV6-4 and TRBJ2-1; no firm D call. This clonotype originated in a man aged 35 to 55 with Graves' ophthalmopathy. The CDR3 sequence: CAGNNEQFF. CDR3 nucleotide sequence: TGTGCCGGGAACAATGAGCAGTTCTTC.